This T cell receptor beta chain was documented in a study of T cells in pancreatic ductal adenocarcinoma. This clone was counted only a few times. Its antigen is not known. Germline V gives CDR1 SEHNR, CDR2 FQNEAQ (reference sequence). This CDR3 region has 16 residues. The J segment lost 1 base and the V segment lost 5 bases, leaving 11 bases of the junction unmatched. Selected pancreatic ductal adenocarcinoma patients had undergone surgery without neoadjuvant therapy. Broader study findings: The resected pancreatic cancer cohort was biased toward the minority with early-stage disease. Unique clonotypes were 8 to 10-fold more numerous in blood than in tumor. No significant tumor-blood clonality difference; means were about 0.11 and 0.072.

Using immunoSEQ multiplex PCR, the repertoire was profiled, and TCRdb retains in-frame clones only, with some absent. Of more than 85,000 clones listed, 90% to 95% were seen once; the top ten hold under 3.5%. The V and J genes are TRBV7-9 and TRBJ2-7; 7 nucleotides agree with TRBD2. This TCR was recovered from a human donor with pancreatic ductal adenocarcinoma. Sequencing was done on a sample of PBMCs. CDR3 region: CASSTGRGRRSYEQYF. The CDR3 DNA sequence: TGTGCCAGCAGCACTGGGCGGGGGAGGCGATCCTACGAGCAGTACTTC.